This TCR beta chain was recorded in a study of technical replicates of blood from a few donors. Germline V gene lookup returns CDR1 SGHVS and CDR2 FQNEAQ. With 5 bases removed from V and 8 bases from J, the gap between germline ends came to 12 bases. The CDR3 extends over 13 amino acids. Clones were sequenced by immunoSEQ multiplex PCR, and TCRdb holds only the in-frame ones, with some missing. The sample carries 65,000 to 80,000 clones, more than 85% recorded once. Sequencing was done on a sample of T cells isolated from PBMCs. The J gene is TRBJ1-4, the V gene TRBV7-8, with D perhaps matching TRBD1 (6 bases). This TCR derives from a human donor in good health. The CDR3 protein is CASSATGLEKLFF. The CDR3, as DNA: TGTGCCAGCAGCGCGACAGGTCTAGAAAAACTGTTTTTT.